One TCR beta chain is described in this entry. Trimming took off 3 bases at V and 11 bases at J, with 16 bases between the two ends. This CDR3 has 13 amino acids. Germline CDR1 reads MNHNS; CDR2 reads SASEGT. The source of the sample is a study of blood T cell repertoires in COVID-19. Per the original data handling: Counts of nucleated cells, estimated from reference gene primer amplification, were obtained. Profiled with immunoSEQ multiplex PCR; TCRdb holds only in-frame clones, not every one. For V, J and clone size, that table is used; D and trimming come from the DNA. This sample yields 450,000 to 500,000 clones, of which 70% to 90% are seen a single time; about 3% belongs to the top ten.

Input material: peripheral blood. This chain joins TRBV6-1 and TRBJ1-1, with D possibly being TRBD1 (6 bases). The sequence was obtained from a human donor in a cohort sampled during active COVID-19. The CDR3 protein is CASSDAGARKAFF. The CDR3 DNA sequence: TGTGCCAGCAGTGATGCGGGGGCGCGGAAGGCTTTCTTT.